This T cell receptor beta chain was sequenced during a study of HIV-infected children after antiretroviral therapy interruption (dated 2019 in TCRdb). Background on the whole study: Eight children, all with CD4+ count above 500 and viral load below 50 copies/ml, were included, of whom four were on planned treatment interruption and four were on continuous treatment. A median age of 9.5 years was recorded in the interruption group, and a median age of around 8 years was recorded in the continuous treatment group. Most participating children had recorded exposure to EBV and CMV. For the interruption arm, samples were taken at week 0, at week 12, at the end of interruption (week 24 or 48), and roughly 3 years after the study ended. Continuous-treatment samples were analyzed from corresponding weeks 0, 48 and 150. Alongside measurements of thymic output, TCR repertoires of children on planned treatment interruption were compared with TCR repertoires of children on continuous antiretroviral treatment.

The intended sense of this specimen's treatment or condition label: PENTA 11 planned treatment interruption arm or continuous ART arm. The participants, all children from the United Kingdom aged 2 to 15 years, had been on at least three-drug ART for a minimum of 24 weeks. Cryopreserved PBMCs with at least 5 million viable cells were required; a handful of candidate patients were excluded for low viable PBMC yield. Naive CD4+ CD45RA+ CD45RO- T cells were FACS-sorted from thawed PBMCs on a FACSAria III cell sorter. Sorted cells were fixed, and RNA was extracted using the RNeasy FFPE kit followed by the RNeasy Micro kit. Results the study describes overall, beyond this receptor: In naive CD4+ repertoires of PTI patients, CDR3 sharing between time points fell after interruption began; many sequences were shared between end of interruption and 3 years later. The low number of patients is regarded as a limitation, and the data should be interpreted with caution. Minor non-naive CD45RA+ populations such as EMRA or stem memory cells might have been included among the sorted CD45RA+ naive cells. An increase in the naive CD4+ Gini coefficient was observed by the end of treatment interruption, suggesting clonal expansion, and a return to baseline was observed by 3 years.

Counted from cysteine to phenylalanine, this CDR3 has 14 amino acids. Here the CDR3 DNA is all that survives: 42 bases in frame from base 1. Reading the germline V gene (reference sequence) gives CDR1 WNHNN and CDR2 SYGVQD. V sheds 6 bases and J sheds 4 bases, leaving 12 bases between their ends. This clonotype was observed a few times. No cognate antigen has been identified for it. Nothing much larger sits one base from this clone, and base qualities are not available. Receptors were amplified or captured by 3' RACE. TCR libraries were built from RNA using a 3' RACE protocol with unique molecular identifiers to correct PCR amplification bias. As many as 12 amplicon libraries were pooled and then sequenced on an Illumina MiSeq using v2 2x250 paired-end chemistry. In the authors' own workflow: Decombinator was used to process the reads, assigning V and J genes and CDR3 and applying barcode-based correction of errors and PCR bias. Before the Gini coefficient was calculated with the R ineq package, repertoires were subsampled to the same depth. CDR3 similarity was assessed with GLIPH, Hamming distance and a shared triplet metric. Through fastp at Q25 and MiXCR, TCRdb rebuilt clones from the public reads, retaining in-frame beta chains. Merged by CDR3 protein, the rows form single entries marked with the most common genes and DNA. Clone size and V and J calls follow TCRdb, not the original study. Within this sample are more than 75,000 distinct CDR3 sequences, with approximately 6.9% of them counted one time only. Around 1.1% of the sample lies in the top ten.

The sequencing used CD45RA+ CD4+ T cells from PBMCs, pooled from several time points, collected from a donor given antiretroviral therapy, either interrupted or continuous. What this sample's cell subset or site label stands for: naive CD4+ CD45RA+ CD45RO- T cells. Recombination joined TRBV10-1 with TRBJ2-2, with no confidently assigned D gene. The receptor comes from a pool of human donors with HIV. The CDR3 corresponds to CASSAATVTGELFF. The DNA reads TGCGCCAGCAGCGCCGCGACGGTCACCGGGGAGCTGTTTTTT.